What follows is one T cell receptor (beta chain) and its context. The antigen remains unidentified. The germline V and J ends were trimmed by 5 bases and 6 bases, with 11 bases remaining between them. The CDR3 has 12 residues. Germline V gives CDR1 LNHNV, CDR2 YYDKDF (reference sequence). The entry originates in a study of T-cell memory formation after mild COVID-19. As for the study in general: Across donors, TCR clusters were largely donor specific. Study-wide results and caveats: Whether second-wave clones peaking at day 37 were SARS-CoV-2 specific went unconfirmed. Clones which contracted sat mainly in CM and EM if CD4+, and in EMRA if CD8+. While clones contracting from day 15 to 85 were balanced between CD4 and CD8, later expanders leaned CD4+.

TCRdb reanalysed the 5' RACE reads using MiXCR and keeps one entry per CDR3 protein. The profile shows 550,000 to 600,000 distinct CDR3 sequences, about 20% of them singletons. The clonotype was recovered from an adult woman who had mild COVID-19 (a few samples of this study predate the infection). Cell type and time point are not known. The chain uses TRBV15 and TRBJ2-7; no firm D call. Specimen: PBMCs or a T cell subset sorted from them (not recorded which). The CDR3 DNA reads as TGTGCCACCAGCTCCTCGTACGTCGAGCAGTACTTC. Amino acids: CATSSSYVEQYF.